This is a list of T cell receptor beta chains from one sample in a study of blood T cell repertoires in COVID-19. Measured with immunoSEQ multiplex PCR; TCRdb has only the in-frame clones, and not every one. Of a few hundred thousand clones in the sample, 70% to 90% are singletons; the top ten hold 6.3%. The sample was peripheral blood. Receptors originate from a young woman with COVID-19, enrolled during active disease. Both conserved end residues are part of each CDR3. The D gene is left open where the match is weak. Size is stated for part of the rows, as once, few or many counts, or as a class when the clone is expanded.

j_call: TRBJ2-2; clone_size: .; v_call: TRBV29-1; d_call: .; cdr3_nt: TGCAGCGCCTCCGTGGCGGGAAAAAACACCGGGGAGCTGTTTTTT; cdr3_aa: CSASVAGKNTGELFF
j_call: TRBJ2-2; clone_size: .; v_call: TRBV3-1/TRBV3-2; d_call: TRBD1; cdr3_nt: TGTGCCAGCAGCCCGGGACAGGGAACCGGGGAGCTGTTTTTT; cdr3_aa: CASSPGQGTGELFF
j_call: TRBJ1-2; clone_size: .; v_call: TRBV6-1; d_call: .; cdr3_nt: TGTGCCAGCAGTGGGTACCGGGACACCCAAAACTATGGCTACACCTTC; cdr3_aa: CASSGYRDTQNYGYTF
j_call: TRBJ2-5; clone_size: .; v_call: TRBV5-1; d_call: TRBD1; cdr3_nt: TGCGCCAGCAGCCGATCCGGGACAGAAGAGACCCAGTACTTC; cdr3_aa: CASSRSGTEETQYF
j_call: TRBJ2-1; clone_size: .; v_call: TRBV27; d_call: TRBD2; cdr3_nt: TGTGCCAGCAGTCTCCAGCGGGGGCCCTACAATGAGCAGTTCTTC; cdr3_aa: CASSLQRGPYNEQFF
j_call: TRBJ1-2; clone_size: .; v_call: TRBV11-3; d_call: .; cdr3_nt: TGTGCCAGCAGCATTTCGGGGGTTGCCTATGGCTACACCTTC; cdr3_aa: CASSISGVAYGYTF
j_call: TRBJ1-2; clone_size: .; v_call: TRBV11-1; d_call: .; cdr3_nt: TGTGCCAGCAACTTATTGAGGACTTCGTATGGCTACACCTTC; cdr3_aa: CASNLLRTSYGYTF
j_call: TRBJ2-7; clone_size: .; v_call: TRBV5-1; d_call: .; cdr3_nt: TGCGCCAGCAGCTTTGGACTGCTATCCTACGAGCAGTACTTC; cdr3_aa: CASSFGLLSYEQYF
j_call: TRBJ1-2; clone_size: .; v_call: TRBV6-1; d_call: .; cdr3_nt: TGTGCCAGCAGTGACAGGGAGGAAGGCTATGGCTACACCTTC; cdr3_aa: CASSDREEGYGYTF
j_call: TRBJ1-6; clone_size: .; v_call: TRBV21-1; d_call: .; cdr3_nt: TGTGCCAGCAGCAAAGGGGAAGGGGTCATTGGTAAGGGACAGGGTGACAATTCACCCCTCCACTTT; cdr3_aa: CASSKGEGVIGKGQGDNSPLHF
j_call: TRBJ1-1; clone_size: .; v_call: TRBV18; d_call: TRBD1; cdr3_nt: TGTGCCAGCTCACTACTCGGGACAGGAGCTAACACTGAAGCTTTCTTT; cdr3_aa: CASSLLGTGANTEAFF
j_call: TRBJ2-1; clone_size: .; v_call: TRBV19; d_call: TRBD1; cdr3_nt: TGTGCCAGCCGAAGTAGAGGGGACAGGGGGCGACTGAGCTCCTACAATGAGCAGTTCTTC; cdr3_aa: CASRSRGDRGRLSSYNEQFF
j_call: TRBJ1-2; clone_size: .; v_call: TRBV9; d_call: .; cdr3_nt: TGTGCCAGCAGCTCCAGTTGGGGGGGAAATATATATGGCTACACCTTC; cdr3_aa: CASSSSWGGNIYGYTF
j_call: TRBJ2-7; clone_size: .; v_call: TRBV7-2; d_call: TRBD2; cdr3_nt: TGTGCCAGCAGCCAAGAGACTAGCGGGGGGTACGAGCAGTACTTC; cdr3_aa: CASSQETSGGYEQYF
j_call: TRBJ1-2; clone_size: .; v_call: TRBV10-3; d_call: TRBD1; cdr3_nt: TGTGCCATCAGCCCGGGACAGGGGGCGAACGGCTATGGCTACACCTTC; cdr3_aa: CAISPGQGANGYGYTF
j_call: TRBJ1-5; clone_size: .; v_call: TRBV28; d_call: .; cdr3_nt: TGTGCCAGCAGTTTATTTCGGGGTCTAAATCAGCCCCAGCATTTT; cdr3_aa: CASSLFRGLNQPQHF
j_call: TRBJ1-5; clone_size: .; v_call: TRBV19; d_call: TRBD1; cdr3_nt: TGTGCCAGTAGTTGGCAGGGGGATGTGCCCCAGCATTTT; cdr3_aa: CASSWQGDVPQHF
j_call: TRBJ2-2; clone_size: .; v_call: TRBV2; d_call: .; cdr3_nt: TGTGCCAGCAGTGAACAGGGGCTGAACACCGGGGAGCTGTTTTTT; cdr3_aa: CASSEQGLNTGELFF
j_call: TRBJ1-2; clone_size: .; v_call: TRBV28; d_call: TRBD1; cdr3_nt: TGTGCCAGCAGTATTCAGGGGGTTTCCTATGGCTACACCTTC; cdr3_aa: CASSIQGVSYGYTF
j_call: TRBJ2-2; clone_size: .; v_call: TRBV12-3/TRBV12-4; d_call: .; cdr3_nt: TGTGCCAGCAGTTTTGAGCCCGGGGAGCTGTTTTTT; cdr3_aa: CASSFEPGELFF
j_call: TRBJ2-3; clone_size: .; v_call: TRBV7-2; d_call: TRBD2; cdr3_nt: TGTGCCAGCAGCTTGGATAGCGGGGGGTCCACAGATACGCAGTATTTT; cdr3_aa: CASSLDSGGSTDTQYF
j_call: TRBJ2-1; clone_size: .; v_call: TRBV19; d_call: .; cdr3_nt: TGTGCCAGTAGTATACAAATGCGTAATGAGCAGTTCTTC; cdr3_aa: CASSIQMRNEQFF
j_call: TRBJ1-1; clone_size: .; v_call: TRBV18; d_call: TRBD1; cdr3_nt: TGTGCCAGCTCACCAGAAAGACCGGGACAGGGGGGAGCTTTCTTT; cdr3_aa: CASSPERPGQGGAFF
j_call: TRBJ1-5; clone_size: .; v_call: TRBV7-8; d_call: .; cdr3_nt: TGTGCCAGCAGCTTAGTTCGGGTGGCTAATCAGCCCCAGCATTTT; cdr3_aa: CASSLVRVANQPQHF
j_call: TRBJ2-2; clone_size: .; v_call: TRBV2; d_call: .; cdr3_nt: TGTGCCAGCAAAATAGGAGGGACCACCGGGGAGCTGTTTTTT; cdr3_aa: CASKIGGTTGELFF
j_call: TRBJ1-2; clone_size: .; v_call: TRBV12-5; d_call: TRBD1; cdr3_nt: TGTGCTAGTGGTCCGGGACAGGGGTTGGAAGGCTACACCTTC; cdr3_aa: CASGPGQGLEGYTF
j_call: TRBJ1-2; clone_size: .; v_call: TRBV4-3; d_call: .; cdr3_nt: TGCGCCAGCAGCCAGATACTTGGCAGGGACACGTATGGCTACACCTTC; cdr3_aa: CASSQILGRDTYGYTF
j_call: TRBJ2-2; clone_size: few; v_call: TRBV2; d_call: TRBD1; cdr3_nt: TGTGCCAGCCGACAGGGCCTCACCGGGGAGCTGTTTTTT; cdr3_aa: CASRQGLTGELFF